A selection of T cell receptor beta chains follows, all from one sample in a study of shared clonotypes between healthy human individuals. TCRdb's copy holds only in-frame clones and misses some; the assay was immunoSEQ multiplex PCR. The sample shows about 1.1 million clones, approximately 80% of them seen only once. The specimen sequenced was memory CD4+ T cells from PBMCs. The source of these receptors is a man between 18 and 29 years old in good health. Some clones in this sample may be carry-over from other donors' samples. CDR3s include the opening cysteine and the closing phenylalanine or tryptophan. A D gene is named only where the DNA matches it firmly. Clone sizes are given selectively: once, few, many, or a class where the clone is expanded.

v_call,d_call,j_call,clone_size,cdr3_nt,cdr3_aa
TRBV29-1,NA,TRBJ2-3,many,TGCAGCGCCTCTGACACCACAGATACGCAGTATTTT,CSASDTTDTQYF
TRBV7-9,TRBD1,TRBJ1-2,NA,TGTGCCAGCAGCCCAGGACAGGGGTTCTATGGCTACACCTTC,CASSPGQGFYGYTF
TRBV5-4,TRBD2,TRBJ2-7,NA,TGTGCCAGCAGCAAACCGACTAGCGGGAACTCCTACGAGCAGTACTTC,CASSKPTSGNSYEQYF
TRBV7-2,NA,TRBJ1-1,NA,TGTGCCAGCAGCTTAGAGAGGGGGAGGGCTGAAGCTTTCTTT,CASSLERGRAEAFF
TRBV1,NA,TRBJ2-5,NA,TGCACCCCACGGGGCCGCGAGACCCAGTACTTC,CTPRGRETQYF
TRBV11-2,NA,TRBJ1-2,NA,TGTGCCAGCACCCAGGACAGCGTTTTCTATGGCTACACCTTC,CASTQDSVFYGYTF
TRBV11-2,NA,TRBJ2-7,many,TGTGCCAGCAGCTCCTTACGAGGGAGAGGGTCCTACGAGCAGTACTTC,CASSSLRGRGSYEQYF
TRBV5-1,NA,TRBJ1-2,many,TGCGCCAGCAGCCGGCCCGAGGGATCTGGCTACACCTTC,CASSRPEGSGYTF
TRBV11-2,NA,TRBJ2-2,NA,TGTGCCAGCAGCCCCGCGGCAGGGGACACCGGGGAGCTGTTTTTT,CASSPAAGDTGELFF
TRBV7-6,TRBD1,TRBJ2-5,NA,TGTGCCAGCAGCTCGACAGGGGTGGGGGAGACCCAGTACTTC,CASSSTGVGETQYF
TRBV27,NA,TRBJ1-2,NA,TGTGCCAGCAGCCCCATGACAGCTAACTATGGCTACACCTTC,CASSPMTANYGYTF
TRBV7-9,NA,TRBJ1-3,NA,TGTGCCAGCAGCTCCGGACAGTCTGGAAACACCATATATTTT,CASSSGQSGNTIYF
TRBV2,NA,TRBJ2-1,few,TGTGCCAGCAGAGGACAGAGCTCCTACAATGAGCAGTTCTTC,CASRGQSSYNEQFF
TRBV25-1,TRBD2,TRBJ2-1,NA,TGTGCCAGCAGTGATATGGGACTAGCCAAGCAGTTCTTC,CASSDMGLAKQFF
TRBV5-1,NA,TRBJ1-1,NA,TGCGCCAGCAGCTTAATTTACCAGGGAACTGAAGCTTTCTTT,CASSLIYQGTEAFF
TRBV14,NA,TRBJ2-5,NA,TGTGCCAGCAGACCCTACCTGGGGACCTACCAAGAGACCCAGTACTTC,CASRPYLGTYQETQYF
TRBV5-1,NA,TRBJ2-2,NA,TGCGCCAGCAGTCAGGGAAGGACCGGGGAGCTGTTTTTT,CASSQGRTGELFF
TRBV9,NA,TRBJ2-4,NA,TGTGCCAGCAGCGCAGACCCCTCAGCGGCGATTGAGTACTTC,CASSADPSAAIEYF
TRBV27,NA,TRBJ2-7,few,TGTGCCAGCAGCCCTGGGAGGTCCTTGCCCAAGAACTCCTACGAGCAGTACTTC,CASSPGRSLPKNSYEQYF
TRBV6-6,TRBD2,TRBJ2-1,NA,TGTGCCAGCAGTTACTCCCGGGAGGGTTTCGGTGAGCAGTTCTTC,CASSYSREGFGEQFF
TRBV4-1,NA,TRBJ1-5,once,TGCGCCAGCAGCCAAGACCAGGGAGGCAATCAGCCCCAGCATTTT,CASSQDQGGNQPQHF
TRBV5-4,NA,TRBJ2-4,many,TGTGCCAGCAGCTTGGAAGGCTCGGGGCCGGCCAAAAACATTCAGTACTTC,CASSLEGSGPAKNIQYF
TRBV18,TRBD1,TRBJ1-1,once,TGTGCCAGCTCCCCCCCACCAGGGGGCACTGAAGCTTTCTTT,CASSPPPGGTEAFF
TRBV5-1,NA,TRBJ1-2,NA,TGCGCCAGCAGCACAGACAGGTTTGGCTACACCTTC,CASSTDRFGYTF
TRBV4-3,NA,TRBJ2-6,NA,TGCGCCAGCAGCCAAGAACGGATGAGGACTAATTCCCCACGAGGGGCCAACGTCCTGACTTTC,CASSQERMRTNSPRGANVLTF
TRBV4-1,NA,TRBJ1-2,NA,TGCGCCAGCAGCCAAACAGGAGAAACTAACTATGGCTACACCTTC,CASSQTGETNYGYTF
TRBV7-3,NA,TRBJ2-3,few,TGTGCCAGCAGCTCTAGGGCGGAAGGCACAGATACGCAGTATTTT,CASSSRAEGTDTQYF
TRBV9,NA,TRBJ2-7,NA,TGTGCCAGCAGCGTAGAAGAAGACTCATACTACGAGCAGTACTTC,CASSVEEDSYYEQYF
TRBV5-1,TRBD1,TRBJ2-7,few,TGCGCCAGCAGCCGGGGCAGGGGGGAGCAGTACTTC,CASSRGRGEQYF
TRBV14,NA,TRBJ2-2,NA,TGTGCCAGCAGCCAAGATCACACCGGGGAGCTGTTTTTT,CASSQDHTGELFF
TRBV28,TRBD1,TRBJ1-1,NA,TGTGCCAGCAGTGCCCAACGACAGGGGACTGAAGCTTTCTTT,CASSAQRQGTEAFF
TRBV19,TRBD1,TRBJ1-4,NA,TGTGCCAGTAACCGGGGACAGGGGAATGAAAAACTGTTTTTT,CASNRGQGNEKLFF
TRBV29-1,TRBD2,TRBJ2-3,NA,TGCAGCGTTGAGGATGGGACTAGCCCTGATACGCAGTATTTT,CSVEDGTSPDTQYF
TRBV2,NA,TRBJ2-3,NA,TGTGCCAGCAGTGAGGGCACAATCACAGATACGCAGTATTTT,CASSEGTITDTQYF
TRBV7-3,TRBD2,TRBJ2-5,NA,TGTGCCAGCAGCCGTAGCGGGAGGGAGACCCAGTACTTC,CASSRSGRETQYF
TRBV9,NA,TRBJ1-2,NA,TGTGCCAGCAGCGAGATTGCGGGCACCGGCTACACCTTC,CASSEIAGTGYTF
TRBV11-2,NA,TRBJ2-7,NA,TGTGCCAGCAGCTTAGACAGGCCCTACGAGCAGTACTTC,CASSLDRPYEQYF
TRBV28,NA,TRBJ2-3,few,TGTGCCAGCAGTCCTCCGGGGTATATAGAGGAGAAGTATTTT,CASSPPGYIEEKYF
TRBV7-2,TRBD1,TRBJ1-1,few,TGTGCCAGCAGTCCGGGACAGGGGGCTGCTTTCTTT,CASSPGQGAAFF
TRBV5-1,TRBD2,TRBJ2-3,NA,TGCGCCAGCAGCTTGGCCCAGACTAGCGGAGTGGATACGCAGTATTTT,CASSLAQTSGVDTQYF
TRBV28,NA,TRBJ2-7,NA,TGTGCCAGCAGTCCGACTAGTTTTTTTACGTACGAGCAGTACTTC,CASSPTSFFTYEQYF
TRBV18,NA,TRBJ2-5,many,TGTGCCAGCTCACCTCGGGACGGGGAGACCCAGTACTTC,CASSPRDGETQYF
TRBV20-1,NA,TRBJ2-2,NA,TGCAGTGCCTTTACCACCGGGGAGCTGTTTTTT,CSAFTTGELFF
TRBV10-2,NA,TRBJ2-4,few,TGCGCCAGCAGTCCGACCCTGGAGGGCATTCAGTACTTC,CASSPTLEGIQYF
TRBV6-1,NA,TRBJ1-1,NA,TGTGCCAGCTCGAGGGAAGTCTTCACTGAAGCTTTCTTT,CASSREVFTEAFF
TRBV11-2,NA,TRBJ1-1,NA,TGTGCCAGCAGCTCCCCCCGGGGCACTGAAGCTTTCTTT,CASSSPRGTEAFF
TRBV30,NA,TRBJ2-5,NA,TGTGCCTGGAGTATTTGGATGGAAGAGACCCAGTACTTC,CAWSIWMEETQYF
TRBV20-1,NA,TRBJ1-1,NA,TGCAGTGCTGGCGGGGGAACTGAAGCTTTCTTT,CSAGGGTEAFF
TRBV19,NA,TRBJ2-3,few,TGTGCCAGTAGCAGGGGGGGGCGTACAGATACGCAGTATTTT,CASSRGGRTDTQYF
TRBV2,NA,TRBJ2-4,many,TGTGCCAGCAGCCCCCTTAGGGGGGAAGGGAACATTCAGTACTTC,CASSPLRGEGNIQYF
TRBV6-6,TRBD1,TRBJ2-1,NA,TGTGCCAGCAGTTACCTGACAGGGCAAGGTGAGCAGTTCTTC,CASSYLTGQGEQFF
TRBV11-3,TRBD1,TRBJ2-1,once,TGTGCCAGCAGCTTGAGGGGGCTCAATGAGCAGTTCTTC,CASSLRGLNEQFF
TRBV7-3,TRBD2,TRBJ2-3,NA,TGTGCCAGCAGCTTAACGGGACTAGCGGGAGGGGGCCTCAGGGATACGCAGTATTTT,CASSLTGLAGGGLRDTQYF